The clone carrying this T cell receptor (beta chain) was seen a few times. This sample was included in a study of blood T cell repertoires in COVID-19. About the study: Whether acute or convalescent, the COVID-19 samples came from the United States, Italy and Spain. The analysed material was cDNA or gDNA that came from T cells, B-cell-depleted T cells, or PBMCs.

V dropped 0 bases and J dropped 10 bases, with 24 bases sitting between them. This CDR3 is 18 amino acids long. CDR1 LNHNV and CDR2 YYDKDF come from the germline V gene (reference sequence). Original processing notes: Estimates of nucleated cell counts were drawn from the amplification of reference gene primers. Generated by immunoSEQ multiplex PCR, the TCRdb table keeps only in-frame clones and is missing some. The DNA gave D and trimming, while V, J and clone size come from that table. This sample has 200,000 to 250,000 clones; 84% occur once, and the top ten carry approximately 18%. Material for sequencing was peripheral blood. The chain combines TRBV15 with TRBJ1-4; TRBD1 is a possible D gene (5 bases). This receptor was identified in a woman of 80 years or more with active or convalescent COVID-19. Here the CDR3 reads CATSRDLGFGQERGKLFF. In DNA form, the CDR3 reads TGTGCCACCAGCAGAGATCTAGGCTTTGGACAAGAAAGGGGAAAACTGTTTTTT.